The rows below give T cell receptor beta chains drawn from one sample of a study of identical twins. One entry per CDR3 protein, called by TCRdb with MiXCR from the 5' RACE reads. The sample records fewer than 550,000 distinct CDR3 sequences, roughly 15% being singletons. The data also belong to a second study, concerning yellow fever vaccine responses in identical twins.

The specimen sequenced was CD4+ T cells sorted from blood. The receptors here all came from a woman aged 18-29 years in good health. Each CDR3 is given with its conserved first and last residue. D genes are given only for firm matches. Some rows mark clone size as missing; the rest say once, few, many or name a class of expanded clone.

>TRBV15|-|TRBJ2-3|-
CATSRAGSADTQYF
TGTGCCACCAGCAGAGCAGGGTCGGCAGATACGCAGTATTTT
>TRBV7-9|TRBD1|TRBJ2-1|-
CASSRAGTGSVREQFF
TGTGCCAGCAGCCGAGCCGGGACAGGGTCAGTAAGGGAGCAGTTCTTC
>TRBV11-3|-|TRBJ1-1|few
CASNDAPSYREESEAFF
TGTGCCAGCAACGACGCACCCTCCTACAGGGAAGAATCTGAAGCTTTCTTT
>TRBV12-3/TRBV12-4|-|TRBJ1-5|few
CASSLIGGYSNQPQHF
TGTGCCAGCAGTTTAATCGGCGGATATAGCAATCAGCCCCAGCATTTT
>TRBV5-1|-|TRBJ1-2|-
CASSFTADYGYTF
TGCGCCAGCAGCTTTACGGCGGACTATGGCTACACCTTC
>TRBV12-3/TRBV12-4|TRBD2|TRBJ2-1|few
CASSLVPSGSSEQFF
TGTGCCAGCAGTTTAGTTCCCAGCGGGAGTTCTGAGCAGTTCTTC
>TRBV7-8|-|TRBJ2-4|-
CASSWDLVAKNIQYF
TGTGCCAGCAGCTGGGACCTTGTAGCCAAAAACATTCAGTACTTC
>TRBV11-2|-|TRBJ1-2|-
CASSLISDNYGYTF
TGTGCCAGCAGCTTAATTTCAGACAACTATGGCTACACCTTC
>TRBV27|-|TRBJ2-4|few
CASKGSLAKNIQYF
TGTGCCAGCAAGGGGTCCTTAGCCAAAAACATTCAGTACTTC
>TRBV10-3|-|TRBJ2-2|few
CAISVSPGTGELFF
TGTGCCATCAGTGTATCCCCTGGAACCGGGGAGCTGTTTTTT
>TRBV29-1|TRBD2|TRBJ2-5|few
CSVAGTSGSLETQYF
TGCAGCGTTGCAGGGACTAGCGGGAGTCTGGAGACCCAGTACTTC
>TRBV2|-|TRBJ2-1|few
CASGEDSYNEQFF
TGTGCCAGCGGGGAGGACTCCTACAATGAGCAGTTCTTC
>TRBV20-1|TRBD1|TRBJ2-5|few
CSAKPSTGGGQETQYF
TGCAGTGCTAAGCCCTCGACAGGGGGTGGCCAAGAGACCCAGTACTTC
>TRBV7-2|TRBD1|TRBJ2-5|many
CASSRDRDWRETQYF
TGTGCCAGCAGCCGGGACAGGGATTGGCGAGAGACCCAGTACTTC
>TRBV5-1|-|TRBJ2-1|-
CASNYRASIGEQFF
TGCGCCAGCAACTATAGGGCTAGTATTGGTGAGCAGTTCTTC
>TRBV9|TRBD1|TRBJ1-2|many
CASSPLDRHGYTF
TGTGCCAGCAGCCCCTTGGACAGGCATGGCTACACCTTC
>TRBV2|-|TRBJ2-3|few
CASSRGGIGTDTQYF
TGTGCCAGCAGTAGAGGGGGAATTGGCACAGATACGCAGTATTTT
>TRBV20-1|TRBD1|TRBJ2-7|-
CSAGSVGTGGPYEQYF
TGCAGTGCGGGTTCCGTTGGGACAGGGGGCCCCTACGAGCAGTACTTC
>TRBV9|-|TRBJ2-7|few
CASSPHEGLGKQYF
TGTGCCAGCAGCCCCCATGAAGGTCTCGGGAAGCAGTACTTC
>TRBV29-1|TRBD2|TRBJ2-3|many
CSVDTSGVTSTDTQYF
TGCAGCGTTGACACTAGCGGGGTCACTAGCACAGATACGCAGTATTTT
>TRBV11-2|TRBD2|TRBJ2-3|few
CASSPRGGAGGGTDTQYF
TGTGCCAGCAGCCCGCGGGGCGGTGCGGGAGGAGGCACAGATACGCAGTATTTT
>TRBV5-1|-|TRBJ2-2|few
CASSSLAGPGTGELFF
TGCGCCAGCAGCTCCCTTGCAGGGCCGGGTACCGGGGAGCTGTTTTTT
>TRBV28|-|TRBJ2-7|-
CASSPQQGSEQYF
TGTGCCAGCAGTCCCCAGCAGGGTTCCGAGCAGTACTTC
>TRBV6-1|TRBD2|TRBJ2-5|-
CATNLGGGRETQYF
TGTGCCACCAATCTCGGGGGGGGCCGAGAGACCCAGTACTTC
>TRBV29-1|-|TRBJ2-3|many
CSVVGLMADTQYF
TGCAGCGTTGTGGGCCTGATGGCAGATACGCAGTATTTT
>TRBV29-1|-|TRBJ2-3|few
CSVVYGPDTQYF
TGCAGCGTTGTTTACGGCCCAGATACGCAGTATTTT